The rows below give T cell receptor beta chains drawn from one sample of a study of T-cell reconstitution after alpha-beta-depleted transplantation in children. TCRdb reanalysed the PCR reads using MiXCR and keeps one entry per CDR3 protein. The data hold around 450,000 distinct CDR3 sequences, with 43% observed a single time. Sequencing used PBMCs, obtained before TCRalphabeta/CD19-depleted stem cell transplant. Every receptor here comes from a girl aged 2 to 10 with aplastic anemia, due to receive a stem cell transplant. CDR3s include the opening cysteine and the closing phenylalanine or tryptophan. The order of the fields is D gene, V gene, clone size, J gene, CDR3 DNA, CDR3 protein. The D gene is left open where the match is weak. Only some rows state a clone size, as once, few, many or a class for expanded clones.

TRBD1	TRBV27	many	TRBJ1-1	TGTGCCAGCAGTTTAAGGGGGCACCTGAACACTGAAGCTTTCTTT	CASSLRGHLNTEAFF
NA	TRBV6-2/TRBV6-3	NA	TRBJ2-7	TGTGCCAGCACGAAAGAGCCCTACGAGCAGTACTTC	CASTKEPYEQYF
NA	TRBV20-1	few	TRBJ2-1	TGCAGTGCTGGCCATCCTAGAGAGTTCTTC	CSAGHPREFF
NA	TRBV28	many	TRBJ2-2	TGTGCCAGCAGTTTACCAAGCACCGGGGAGCTGTTTTTT	CASSLPSTGELFF
NA	TRBV20-1	few	TRBJ1-2	TGCAGTGCCTCGGGGGTTGGCTACACCTTC	CSASGVGYTF
NA	TRBV12-3/TRBV12-4	once	TRBJ2-3	TGTGCCAGCAGTTTAGCGCGTTGGGCAGAGAGCACAGATACGCAGTATTTT	CASSLARWAESTDTQYF
TRBD1	TRBV20-1	few	TRBJ1-1	TGCAGTGCTAGGGGAGGGACAGAGAGGCCTGAAGCTTTCTTT	CSARGGTERPEAFF
NA	TRBV9	many	TRBJ1-5	TGTGCCAGCAGCGTAGGCGGTTACGATCAGCCCCAGCATTTT	CASSVGGYDQPQHF
NA	TRBV4-3	many	TRBJ2-1	TGCGCCAGCAGCCAAGCTCAGACAGGGAGGGCCTCAAATGAGCAGTTCTTC	CASSQAQTGRASNEQFF
NA	TRBV15	NA	TRBJ1-5	TGTGCCACCAGCAGAGGGTCAGGATATAATCAGCCCCAGCATTTT	CATSRGSGYNQPQHF
TRBD2	TRBV20-1	few	TRBJ2-1	TGCAGTGCTAGAGCCTTACTAGCGGGAGACTACAATGAGCAGTTCTTC	CSARALLAGDYNEQFF
TRBD2	TRBV20-1	NA	TRBJ2-3	TGCAGTGCCCCTCTAGCGGGGAGTGGGGATACGCAGTATTTT	CSAPLAGSGDTQYF
NA	TRBV27	NA	TRBJ1-2	TGTGCCAGCAGTTCACAGGGCTGGGTCGATGGCTACACCTTC	CASSSQGWVDGYTF
NA	TRBV7-8	NA	TRBJ2-1	TGTGCCAGCAGCTCAGAAGACAGCCTCTACAATGAGCAGTTCTTC	CASSSEDSLYNEQFF
TRBD2	TRBV7-8	NA	TRBJ2-1	TGTGCCAGCAGCCTTAGCGGGATCCCCCACAATGAGCAGTTCTTC	CASSLSGIPHNEQFF
TRBD1	TRBV10-3	NA	TRBJ2-3	TGTGCCATCAGTGGGGGACAGATCACAGATACGCAGTATTTT	CAISGGQITDTQYF
NA	TRBV4-1	once	TRBJ2-5	TGCGCCAGCAGCCAAGACTTCCAGGGAGGCGAGACCCAGTACTTC	CASSQDFQGGETQYF
NA	TRBV28	NA	TRBJ2-2	TGTGCCAGCAGCTCACGAGTCGGGGAGCTGTTTTTT	CASSSRVGELFF
TRBD2	TRBV20-1	NA	TRBJ2-4	TGCAGTGCTACCGGGACTAGCGGCCAAAACATTCAGTACTTC	CSATGTSGQNIQYF
TRBD1	TRBV20-1	once	TRBJ1-1	TGCAGTGCCCCTCCGACAGGGCTCACTGAAGCTTTCTTT	CSAPPTGLTEAFF
TRBD1	TRBV5-5	many	TRBJ1-2	TGTGCCAGCAGCTATCCCAGGGGGGGTCTGCTCGGCTACACCTTC	CASSYPRGGLLGYTF
NA	TRBV6-2/TRBV6-3	NA	TRBJ2-1	TGTGCCAGCAGTCTCGGTAGTCTGCACACGGAGCAGTTCTTC	CASSLGSLHTEQFF
NA	TRBV20-1	many	TRBJ1-5	TGCAGTGCTAGTCGCCAGCCCCAGCATTTT	CSASRQPQHF
TRBD1	TRBV5-1	many	TRBJ1-1	TGCGCCAGCAGCGTGTACAGGGGGAACACTGAAGCTTTCTTT	CASSVYRGNTEAFF
NA	TRBV29-1	few	TRBJ2-1	TGCAGCGTTGAAAAGCCTACCGAGTCTTACAATGAGCAGTTCTTC	CSVEKPTESYNEQFF
NA	TRBV3-1	NA	TRBJ1-3	TGTGCCAGCAGCCAGGAGCGAATGAAAGGAAACACCATATATTTT	CASSQERMKGNTIYF
NA	TRBV18	few	TRBJ2-1	TGTGCCAGCTCACCACTAGGACAGCTTTACAATGAGCAGTTCTTC	CASSPLGQLYNEQFF
NA	TRBV12-3/TRBV12-4	many	TRBJ2-1	TGTGCCAGCAGTGGAACCCCGAAGGGAGGTGAGCAGTTCTTC	CASSGTPKGGEQFF
TRBD1	TRBV28	NA	TRBJ2-7	TGTGCCAGCAGCTACCCGGGACAGTATAGCTCCTACGAGCAGTACTTC	CASSYPGQYSSYEQYF
NA	TRBV5-5	NA	TRBJ2-1	TGTGCCAGCAGCTTTCGGTCAGAGTCTGACAATGAGCAGTTCTTC	CASSFRSESDNEQFF
NA	TRBV7-9	many	TRBJ2-7	TGTGCCAGCAGCTTAGGGGCGGCGGTAAGCTCCTACGAGCAGTACTTC	CASSLGAAVSSYEQYF
TRBD2	TRBV15	NA	TRBJ2-2	TGTGCCACCAGCAGAGTAATGCATAGCGGGGGGAACACCGGGGAGCTGTTTTTT	CATSRVMHSGGNTGELFF
NA	TRBV20-1	many	TRBJ1-1	TGCAGTGCTAGCAACAGGTTATTCGCTGAAGCTTTCTTT	CSASNRLFAEAFF
TRBD2	TRBV7-2	many	TRBJ2-3	TGTGCCAGCAGGCCCGGCGGGAGTAGGGCAGATACGCAGTATTTT	CASRPGGSRADTQYF
TRBD1	TRBV27	NA	TRBJ1-6	TGTGCCAGCAGTTTCATCCTACGCAGGGGGTTGATAGATTCACCCCTCCACTTT	CASSFILRRGLIDSPLHF
NA	TRBV28	few	TRBJ2-6	TGTGCCAGCACCTTGGCACGGGCTGGGGCCAACGTCCTGACTTTC	CASTLARAGANVLTF
TRBD2	TRBV11-2	NA	TRBJ2-3	TGTGCCAGCAGCCCCGGCGGGGGGCCAACAGATACGCAGTATTTT	CASSPGGGPTDTQYF
NA	TRBV7-9	NA	TRBJ2-2	TGTGCCAGCAGCTTTCGGTCAGACACCGGGGAGCTGTTTTTT	CASSFRSDTGELFF
TRBD2	TRBV28	NA	TRBJ2-5	TGTGCCAGCAGAACCGCGGGAGCAGAGACCCAGTACTTC	CASRTAGAETQYF
NA	TRBV6-1	NA	TRBJ1-5	TGTGCCAGCACGGGCACTCTACGGGGTTATAGCAATCAGCCCCAGCATTTT	CASTGTLRGYSNQPQHF
TRBD1	TRBV7-2	NA	TRBJ1-5	TGTGCCAGCAGCCCGGACAGGGGTGAGCCCCAGCATTTT	CASSPDRGEPQHF
NA	TRBV6-5	NA	TRBJ2-7	TGTGCCAGCAGTTACTCGGTCAGGGGTGGGAACGAGCAGTACTTC	CASSYSVRGGNEQYF
NA	TRBV7-9	many	TRBJ2-5	TGTGCCAGCGTAACAGGAGCCCAAGAGACCCAGTACTTC	CASVTGAQETQYF
NA	TRBV7-9	NA	TRBJ2-7	TGTGCCAGCAGCTTGGGCAAAACGGGCGAGCAGTACTTC	CASSLGKTGEQYF
TRBD2	TRBV7-2	NA	TRBJ2-7	TGTGCCAGCAGCTTAGCCTCTAGCGGGGGGCCCTACGAGCAGTACTTC	CASSLASSGGPYEQYF
TRBD2	TRBV10-3	NA	TRBJ2-2	TGTGCCATCAGTGAGTCGTTTAGCGGGAGCATCGGGGAGCTGTTTTTT	CAISESFSGSIGELFF
TRBD1	TRBV15	NA	TRBJ2-5	TGTGCCACCAGCAGGGACAGGGTACAAGAGACCCAGTACTTC	CATSRDRVQETQYF
TRBD2	TRBV27	NA	TRBJ2-7	TGTGCCAGCAGTATCAAGCCTAGCGGGAGGTGGGAGCAGTACTTC	CASSIKPSGRWEQYF
NA	TRBV28	NA	TRBJ1-5	TGTGCCAGCAGTTTATTCACAGCAGATCAGCCCCAGCATTTT	CASSLFTADQPQHF
NA	TRBV20-1	NA	TRBJ2-3	TGCAGCGGGACGTACGGAGATACGCAGTATTTT	CSGTYGDTQYF
NA	TRBV12-3/TRBV12-4	many	TRBJ2-3	TGTGCCAGCAGCCCCAAGGGGGATACGCAGTATTTT	CASSPKGDTQYF
TRBD1	TRBV5-4	few	TRBJ2-5	TGTGCCAGCAGCCCGGGACAGGGCCAAGGGAAAGAGACCCAGTACTTC	CASSPGQGQGKETQYF
TRBD1	TRBV12-3/TRBV12-4	few	TRBJ2-3	TGTGCCAGCAGTCTTATGGACAGGGGCCAAGATACGCAGTATTTT	CASSLMDRGQDTQYF
TRBD2	TRBV2	few	TRBJ2-1	TGTGCCAGCAGTGTTGGGACTAGCTTCCACAATGAGCAGTTCTTC	CASSVGTSFHNEQFF
NA	TRBV4-2	many	TRBJ2-3	TGTGCCAGCAGCCAAGCTCTACTAGGCGCAGATACGCAGTATTTT	CASSQALLGADTQYF
TRBD2	TRBV25-1	NA	TRBJ2-3	TGTGCCAGCATAGTCGTGGGACTAGGTTTTATTAAGGGACGCACAGATACGCAGTATTTT	CASIVVGLGFIKGRTDTQYF
TRBD1	TRBV20-1	few	TRBJ2-1	TGCAGTGCTAGAGATTGGGGGACAGGGGGCTCCTACAATGAGCAGTTCTTC	CSARDWGTGGSYNEQFF
NA	TRBV6-5	NA	TRBJ2-3	TGTGCCAGCAGTTACCCGACAGGAGGGGGGACAGATACGCAGTATTTT	CASSYPTGGGTDTQYF
NA	TRBV20-1	many	TRBJ2-1	TGCAGTGCTAGGTCCCTCGGGAGCTCCTACAATGAGCAGTTCTTC	CSARSLGSSYNEQFF
TRBD1	TRBV28	NA	TRBJ2-5	TGTGCCAGCAGTTTGACAGGGCAACTGAAGAGAACCCAGTACTTC	CASSLTGQLKRTQYF